Following are 10 T cell receptor beta chains from one sample sequenced in a study of vaccination effects on CD4 cells after COVID-19. The antigens these receptors bind are not known. Using immunoSEQ multiplex PCR, the repertoire was profiled, and TCRdb retains in-frame clones only, with some absent. The sample consists of 45,000 or so clones, less than 85% of them appearing once. Cultured cells yielded isolated CD4+ T cells after approximately nine days. The participants, recipients of two vaccine doses, got either BNT162b2 or mRNA-1273. Sequencing was performed on CD4+ T cells from PBMCs cultured without peptide, taken after COVID-19 vaccination. These receptors all stem from a human donor who received a COVID-19 vaccine.

This chain joins TRBV20-1 and TRBJ2-1; no reliable D call. Germline assignment: CDR1 DFQATT and CDR2 SNEGSKA (reference sequence). The CDR3 length is 16 residues. Trimming took 3 bases from V and 3 from J, leaving 18 bases between them. CDR3 protein: CSASSFPARSYNEQFF. CDR3 sequence (DNA): TGCAGTGCTAGTTCGTTCCCGGCGCGTAGCTACAATGAGCAGTTCTTC.

This chain joins TRBV29-1 and TRBJ1-2; 7 bases line up with TRBD1. This CDR3 region has 13 residues. Trimming at V came to 2 bases and at J to 2 bases, leaving 2 bases not matched to a gene. The germline V gene encodes CDR1 SQVTM and CDR2 ANQGSEA. The CDR3 nucleotides are TGCAGCGTTGAAAGACAGGGCAACTATGGCTACACCTTC. It encodes CSVERQGNYGYTF.

The chain combines TRBV24-1 with TRBJ1-3, with TRBD1 as a possible D gene (5 bases). Deletions cut 4 bases from V and 4 bases from J, with 13 bases between. This CDR3 has 15 residues. The V gene's germline CDR1 is KGHDR and CDR2 SFDVKD. In DNA, the CDR3 is TGTGCCACCAGTGACCCCACAGGTGCCGGAAACACCATATATTTT. Protein sequence: CATSDPTGAGNTIYF.

The chain combines TRBV6-5 with TRBJ1-6, with 9 bases identical to TRBD1. V gave up 5 bases and J gave up 8 bases; unmatched junction bases: 7. The CDR3 extends over 15 amino acids. Per germline, CDR1 MNHEY and CDR2 SVGAGI. The CDR3 spells CASSQTGGGDSPLHF. CDR3 sequence (DNA): TGTGCCAGCAGTCAGACAGGGGGTGGGGATTCACCCCTCCACTTT.

This chain connects TRBV18 to TRBJ1-5; 7 bases line up with TRBD1. After removal of 5 bases from V and 4 bases from J, the junction contained 5 bases not matched to a gene. The CDR3 has 14 residues. The germline V gene encodes CDR1 KGHSH and CDR2 LQKENI. CDR3 amino acids: CASSATQGNQPQHF. The CDR3 DNA follows: TGTGCCAGCTCAGCTACACAGGGGAATCAGCCCCAGCATTTT.

The chain couples TRBV6-5 to TRBJ2-1, with a possible D match to TRBD2 (7 bases). Germline CDR1 is MNHEY and CDR2 is SVGAGI. This CDR3 is 14 amino acids long. Trimming took 7 bases from V and 8 from J, leaving 18 bases between them. The CDR3 protein is CASTLSRGGHEQFF. CDR3 DNA: TGTGCCAGCACCTTAAGTCGCGGGGGCCATGAGCAGTTCTTC.

The chain has TRBV5-4 and TRBJ2-3, with D possibly TRBD1 on 6 matching bases. Trimming shortened V by 4 bases and J by 1 base, and 13 bases separated the two germline ends. CDR1 is SGHNT and CDR2 is YYREEE in the germline V gene (reference sequence). This CDR3 has 15 residues. The CDR3 loop reads CASSVDGGGTDTQYF. The CDR3, as DNA: TGTGCCAGCAGCGTTGATGGGGGCGGCACAGATACGCAGTATTTT.

The gene calls are TRBV19 and TRBJ2-3; D remains unclear. The CDR3 sequence is 14 residues long. Per germline, CDR1 LNHDA and CDR2 SQIVND (reference sequence). Trimming took off 3 bases at V and 6 bases at J, with 13 bases between the two ends. The CDR3 sequence: CASSINLYGDTQYF. The CDR3 DNA follows: TGTGCCAGTAGTATTAATTTATATGGGGATACGCAGTATTTT. The entire variable domain, with the rest obtained from reference TRBV19 and TRBJ2-3, is as follows: DGGITQSPKYLFRKEGQNVTLSCEQNLNHDAMYWYRQDPGQGLRLIYYSQIVNDFQKGDIAEGYSVSREKKESFPLTVTSAQKNPTAFYLCASSINLYGDTQYFGPGTRLTVL.

This clone was seen a handful of times. The chain is built from TRBV6-1 and TRBJ2-2; tentatively, D is TRBD2 (7 bases). This CDR3 spans 17 amino acids. Germline CDR1 MNHNS, CDR2 SASEGT. V dropped 2 bases and J dropped 5 bases, with 18 bases sitting between them. CDR3 amino acids: CASSEIGWEGVTGELFF. In DNA, the CDR3 is TGTGCCAGCAGTGAAATAGGTTGGGAGGGGGTGACCGGGGAGCTGTTTTTT.

This clone was detected a few times. The V and J genes are TRBV5-4 and TRBJ1-2; D is possibly TRBD1 (6 bases). Germline V gene data show CDR1 as SGHNT and CDR2 as YYREEE (reference sequence). Between the trimmed V and J ends, which lost 2 bases and 6 bases, there was a span of 8 bases. The CDR3 covers 12 residues. The CDR3 here is CASSFNRDGYTF. Here the CDR3 DNA reads TGTGCCAGCAGCTTCAACAGGGATGGCTACACCTTC.